Included here is one TCR beta chain sequence, with context. Its cognate antigen is unknown. The entry originates in a study of cytomegalovirus exposure and HLA in healthy donors. Study summary: Per a later analysis, the 550 to 850 first-cohort and more than 100 validation repertoires shared one platform. Findings and limits, study-wide: As confirmed in vitro, three CMV-associated chains were specific for CMV antigens. There were 160 or so TCR beta chains listed as cytomegalovirus-associated.

The donors were members of the validation cohort, which comprised about 120 subjects and was separate from the first cohort of roughly 700 subjects. Clones were sequenced by immunoSEQ multiplex PCR, and TCRdb holds only the in-frame ones, with some missing. The sample has some 79,000 clones; approximately 94% are singletons. The ends were cut back, 3 bases at V and 5 bases at J, with 7 bases in the middle. Per germline, CDR1 MDHEN and CDR2 SYDVKM. This CDR3 has 12 amino acids. The clonotype was recovered from a woman in her late teens or twenties in good health and CMV-seropositive. What was sequenced was PBMCs. The rearrangement uses TRBV28 and TRBJ1-2, with D tentatively TRBD1 (5 bases). CDR3 sequence reads: CASSLQGYGYTF. The CDR3 bases are TGTGCCAGCAGTTTGCAGGGTTATGGCTACACCTTC.